The rows below give T cell receptor beta chains drawn from one sample of a study of blood T cell repertoires in COVID-19. Repertoires were generated with immunoSEQ multiplex PCR, while TCRdb's copy carries only in-frame clones and drops some. The repertoire holds roughly 300,000 clones, around 86% seen once, with 3.5% to 4.5% in the top ten. The sequenced material came from PBMCs or T cells enriched from blood (not recorded which). Receptors originate from a man aged 25 to 45 who had recovered from COVID-19. CDR3s include the opening cysteine and the closing phenylalanine or tryptophan. The D gene is left open where the match is weak. The size field is filled for only some rows; it gives once, few, many or a size class.

D	V	size	length	J	CDR3	DNA
TRBD1	TRBV6-5	NA	14	TRBJ1-2	CASSSGTVPHGYTF	TGTGCCAGCAGTTCCGGGACAGTCCCACATGGCTACACCTTC
TRBD2	TRBV2	NA	17	TRBJ2-5	CASRRLAGMAYQETQYF	TGTGCCAGCAGAAGACTAGCGGGGATGGCATACCAAGAGACCCAGTACTTC
TRBD2	TRBV6-5	NA	14	TRBJ2-5	CASSLGGAGETQYF	TGTGCCAGCAGTCTCGGGGGGGCCGGGGAGACCCAGTACTTC
NA	TRBV28	NA	11	TRBJ2-7	CASSVSYEQYF	TGTGCCAGCAGTGTATCCTACGAGCAGTACTTC
NA	TRBV19	NA	12	TRBJ2-2	CASRLDIGELFF	TGTGCCAGTCGCTTAGACATAGGGGAGCTGTTTTTT
TRBD1	TRBV5-1	NA	15	TRBJ2-5	CASSAAGGVGQTQYF	TGCGCCAGCAGCGCTGCAGGGGGAGTGGGACAGACCCAGTACTTC
TRBD2	TRBV5-1	once	17	TRBJ2-1	CASSSRGTGGPYNEQFF	TGCGCCAGCAGCTCGCGGGGGACGGGAGGGCCCTACAATGAGCAGTTCTTC
NA	TRBV13	NA	14	TRBJ2-2	CASSARTDTGELFF	TGTGCCAGCAGCGCCCGAACAGACACCGGGGAGCTGTTTTTT
NA	TRBV27	NA	14	TRBJ2-5	CASSLAGTTGTQYF	TGTGCCAGCAGCTTAGCCGGGACGACAGGAACCCAGTACTTC
NA	TRBV6-5	once	12	TRBJ2-1	CASSYPGTEQFF	TGTGCCAGCAGTTACCCAGGGACAGAGCAGTTCTTC
TRBD1	TRBV29-1	NA	13	TRBJ2-5	CSAGQGLGETQYF	TGCAGCGCCGGACAGGGTTTGGGAGAGACCCAGTACTTC
TRBD1	TRBV11-2	NA	15	TRBJ1-4	CASSPLQGGDEKLFF	TGTGCCAGCAGCCCCCTACAGGGGGGGGATGAAAAACTGTTTTTT
NA	TRBV27	NA	16	TRBJ1-2	CASSLFPEDLNYGYTF	TGTGCCAGCAGTTTATTCCCGGAGGACCTTAACTATGGCTACACCTTC
NA	TRBV5-1	NA	14	TRBJ1-2	CASSLTSGVYGYTF	TGCGCCAGCAGCTTGACCTCAGGGGTCTATGGCTACACCTTC
NA	TRBV18	NA	12	TRBJ2-1	CASSPPRDEQFF	TGTGCCAGCTCACCACCGCGAGATGAGCAGTTCTTC
NA	TRBV5-1	NA	14	TRBJ2-7	CASSINTGFYEQYF	TGCGCCAGCAGCATTAATACAGGGTTCTACGAGCAGTACTTC
NA	TRBV2	NA	13	TRBJ1-1	CASSDRGASEAFF	TGTGCCAGCAGTGACAGGGGAGCTTCTGAAGCTTTCTTT
NA	TRBV28	NA	19	TRBJ1-2	CASSSQKTIYRVHSYGYTF	TGTGCCAGCAGTTCGCAAAAAACGATTTACAGGGTTCATAGCTATGGCTACACCTTC
NA	TRBV4-2	NA	16	TRBJ1-4	CASSPLRERGSEKLFF	TGTGCCAGCAGCCCCCTTCGGGAGAGGGGTAGCGAAAAACTGTTTTTT
TRBD1	TRBV7-9	NA	16	TRBJ1-3	CASLQLTGAGGNTIYF	TGTGCCAGCCTGCAGCTTACAGGGGCGGGCGGAAACACCATATATTTT
TRBD1	TRBV19	NA	14	TRBJ1-2	CASRIPGQDYGYTF	TGTGCCAGTAGGATTCCGGGACAGGACTATGGCTACACCTTC
NA	TRBV7-9	NA	15	TRBJ2-7	CASSPGTAREYEQYF	TGTGCCAGCAGCCCTGGAACAGCGAGGGAGTACGAGCAGTACTTC
TRBD2	TRBV19	NA	15	TRBJ2-5	CASSIASGGRETQYF	TGTGCCAGTAGTATAGCTAGCGGGGGGCGAGAGACCCAGTACTTC
TRBD2	TRBV11-3	NA	15	TRBJ2-7	CASSSPTSGGYEQYF	TGTGCCAGCAGCTCCCCGACTAGCGGTGGGTACGAGCAGTACTTC
NA	TRBV18	NA	14	TRBJ1-5	CASSPSGGNQPQHF	TGTGCCAGCTCACCATCGGGGGGAAATCAGCCCCAGCATTTT
NA	TRBV5-4	NA	17	TRBJ2-1	CASSATSGQGPLHEQFF	TGTGCCAGCAGCGCCACAAGTGGGCAGGGGCCCCTTCATGAGCAGTTCTTC